This T cell receptor (beta chain) emerged from a study of CD8 T cell repertoires and HIV-1 epitope variants. Looking at the study overall: Controls were a CMV, EBV and flu pool, Ebola AY9, and no peptide. Separate from the cultures, 1M uncultured T cells served as baseline.

General study results and limits: Five or six clonotypes recognized Nef KF9, one HW9, none TAALDMSHF.

This clone is a singleton in its sample. Its specificity is unknown. Generated by immunoSEQ multiplex PCR, the TCRdb table keeps only in-frame clones and is missing some. The data show 5,500 to 7,000 clones, about 71% seen once. With 10 bases removed from V and 0 bases from J, the gap between germline ends came to 14 bases. CDR3 size: 13 residues. Germline CDR1 reads SGHRS; CDR2 reads YFSETQ. This rearrangement joins TRBV5-1 to TRBJ2-7; tentatively, D is TRBD2 (6 bases). This receptor was identified in a male donor with HIV. The sample comprised cultured CD8+ T cells derived from PBMCs. As DNA, the CDR3 is TGCGCCCACATGCGGGGTGCCTCCTACGAGCAGTACTTC. It yields the protein CAHMRGASYEQYF.